The next 19 T cell receptor beta chains were all read from a single sample in a study of CD8 T cells in Susac syndrome. RNA was extracted with the RNeasy kit, and a quantity of 0.5 to 1 ug was reverse transcribed using random hexamers. Each CDR3 protein is one row after TCRdb ran MiXCR on the immunoSEQ multiplex PCR reads. The table has 250,000 to 300,000 distinct CDR3 sequences, roughly 85% seen once. The sample was CD8+ T cells from PBMCs. The source is a human donor with multiple sclerosis.

The chain combines TRBV2 with TRBJ2-1; 10 bases align to TRBD1. The CDR3 runs 17 residues. Germline CDR1 SNHLY, CDR2 FYNNEI. V gave up 6 bases and J gave up 7 bases; unmatched junction bases: 15. The CDR3, as DNA: TGTGCCAGCAGGGCCCCGTCACCGGGACAGGGGATAAATGAGCAGTTCTTC. Its translation is CASRAPSPGQGINEQFF.

The gene calls are TRBV6-1 and TRBJ1-1; D not certain. V was clipped by 8 bases and J by 7 bases, with 8 bases between them. Germline CDR1 and CDR2: MNHNS and SASEGT. This CDR3 is built from 10 residues. This CDR3 reads CASFLYEAFF. Written as DNA, the CDR3 is TGTGCCAGCTTTTTGTATGAAGCTTTCTTT.

This chain joins TRBV20-1 and TRBJ2-7; D uncertain. The CDR3 covers 14 residues. V dropped 1 base and J dropped 2 bases, with 12 bases sitting between them. Germline lookup yields CDR1 DFQATT and CDR2 SNEGSKA (reference sequence). CDR3 amino acids: CSARGFRRAYEQYF. The CDR3 bases are TGCAGTGCTAGAGGTTTCCGGAGAGCCTACGAGCAGTACTTC.

The V gene is TRBV4-3, the J gene TRBJ1-2; D gene uncertain. Germline lookup yields CDR1 LGHNA and CDR2 YSLEER. This CDR3 region has 16 residues. The V gene lost 0 bases and the J gene lost 4 bases, with 15 bases spanning the gap. The CDR3 region has the DNA TGCGCCAGCAGCCAAGATCGGAGGACGGCGGTCTATGGCTACACCTTC. Amino acids: CASSQDRRTAVYGYTF.

The genes are TRBV15 and TRBJ1-2; possibly TRBD1 for D (6 bases). Trimming stripped 3 bases from V and 6 bases from J, with 14 bases between. This CDR3 is built from 14 residues. Looked up from germline, CDR1 is LNHNV and CDR2 is YYDKDF (reference sequence). The CDR3 sequence: CATSRTTGRDGYTF. Written as DNA, the CDR3 is TGTGCCACCAGCAGGACAACAGGGCGAGATGGCTACACCTTC.

The genes are TRBV7-9 and TRBJ1-2; D unresolved. This CDR3 comprises 11 residues. Germline assignment: CDR1 SEHNR and CDR2 FQNEAQ (reference sequence). Trimming left V 3 bases short and J 6 bases short, with 5 bases between. The CDR3 spells CASSFLHGYTF. The CDR3 nucleotides read TGTGCCAGCAGCTTTTTACATGGCTACACCTTC.

V and J are TRBV12-3 or TRBV12-4 and TRBJ1-1, with 8 bases that match TRBD1. Trimming took 2 bases from V and 0 from J; bases not matched to a gene: 11. The CDR3 spans 18 residues. CDR3 DNA sequence: TGTGCCAGCAGTTTAATCCTGACAGGGGAAAATATGAACACTGAAGCTTTCTTT. This translates into CASSLILTGENMNTEAFF.

The V and J genes are TRBV24-1 and TRBJ2-2; a weak D match, TRBD1 (5 bases). The V gene's germline CDR1 is KGHDR and CDR2 SFDVKD. The V gene lost 4 bases and the J gene lost 1 base, with 6 bases spanning the gap. This CDR3 comprises 14 residues. CDR3 DNA: TGTGCCACCAGTGAAGGACAGAACACCGGGGAGCTGTTTTTT. It yields the protein CATSEGQNTGELFF.

J is TRBJ1-2 and V is TRBV4-3; 7 bases align to TRBD1. Per the germline V gene, CDR1 is LGHNA and CDR2 is YSLEER. The CDR3 sequence is 16 residues long. Trimming at V came to 4 bases and at J to 2 bases, leaving 10 bases not matched to a gene. This CDR3 is CASSRLTGATNYGYTF. The CDR3 region has the DNA TGCGCCAGCAGCCGCCTAACAGGGGCCACCAACTATGGCTACACCTTC.

The rearrangement uses TRBV27 and TRBJ2-7; 9 bases map to TRBD2. V lost 5 bases and J lost 5; bases outside the gene matches: 4. From germline, CDR1 is MNHEY and CDR2 SMNVEV (reference sequence). The CDR3 has 13 amino acids. The CDR3 region is CASSRLADDEQYF. As DNA, the CDR3 is TGTGCCAGCAGTCGACTAGCGGATGACGAGCAGTACTTC.

The chain recombines TRBV20-1 with TRBJ1-1; 7 bases are a match to TRBD1. CDR1 is DFQATT, CDR2 SNEGSKA, per germline (reference sequence). This CDR3 has 15 amino acids. Trimming at V came to 1 base and at J to 6 bases, leaving 11 bases not matched to a gene. This CDR3 is CSARALGQARAEAFF. DNA for the CDR3: TGCAGTGCTAGAGCCCTTGGACAGGCAAGGGCTGAAGCTTTCTTT.

A single count supports this clonotype. V is TRBV24-1 and J is TRBJ2-3, with D possibly matching TRBD2 (5 bases). Germline V gene lookup returns CDR1 KGHDR and CDR2 SFDVKD. The CDR3 spans 13 residues. V was shortened by 3 bases and J by 6 bases, with 9 bases between the two germline ends. The CDR3 protein is CATSDPLEDTQYF. The CDR3, as DNA: TGTGCCACCAGTGATCCACTAGAGGATACGCAGTATTTT.

This clonotype was seen only a few times. The rearrangement joins TRBV13 to TRBJ2-4, with TRBD1 matching 11 bases. The CDR3 covers 15 residues. V lost 1 base and J lost 6; bases outside the gene matches: 2. CDR1 and CDR2 from the germline V gene are PRHDT and FYEKMQ (reference sequence). The CDR3 DNA reads TGTGCCAGCAGCTTAGTAGGGACAGGGGGAAACATTCAGTACTTC. This codes for CASSLVGTGGNIQYF.

This sequence joins TRBV3-1 and TRBJ2-7, with D unresolved. Germline-derived CDR1 and CDR2 are LGHDT and YNNKEL (reference sequence). CDR3 size: 14 residues. Trimming shortened V by 0 bases and J by 5 bases, and 11 bases separated the two germline ends. CDR3 loop: CASSQDRNKDEQYF. The CDR3 coding sequence is TGTGCCAGCAGCCAAGACAGGAATAAGGACGAGCAGTACTTC.

This chain joins TRBV27 and TRBJ2-7; 7 nucleotides align to TRBD1. Germline trimming cut 6 bases from V and 5 bases from J; bases unmatched to any gene: 7. The CDR3 is 13 amino acids. The germline gives CDR1 MNHEY, CDR2 SMNVEV (reference sequence). The CDR3 loop is CASSDTGAHEQYF. The CDR3 region has the DNA TGTGCCAGCAGCGACACAGGGGCCCACGAGCAGTACTTC.

The chain combines TRBV27 with TRBJ1-5; tentatively, D is TRBD1 (5 bases). The germline V gene has CDR1 MNHEY and CDR2 SMNVEV (reference sequence). V lost 3 bases, J lost 4 bases, and 10 bases lay in between. This CDR3 has 14 amino acids. The CDR3 region is CASSLGLENQPQHF. The DNA of the CDR3 is TGTGCCAGCAGTTTGGGACTCGAAAATCAGCCCCAGCATTTT.

This chain uses TRBV5-4 with TRBJ2-7; D unclear. Germline loops: CDR1 SGHNT, CDR2 YYREEE (reference sequence). The CDR3 loop spans 13 amino acids. Trimming left V 2 bases short and J 8 bases short, with 14 bases between. CDR3 residues: CASSLGIAYKQYF. The CDR3 DNA reads as TGTGCCAGCAGCTTAGGGATTGCTTACAAGCAGTACTTC. Complete variable domain (other parts from reference TRBV5-4 and TRBJ2-7): ETGVTQSPTHLIKTRGQQVTLRCSSQSGHNTVSWYQQALGQGPQFIFQYYREEENGRGNFPPRFSGLQFPNYSSELNVNALELDDSALYLCASSLGIAYKQYFGPGTRLTVT.

V gene TRBV28 combines with J gene TRBJ1-2; D is perhaps TRBD1 (5 bases). Deletions cut 4 bases from V and 6 bases from J, with 12 bases between. The germline CDR1 and CDR2 sequences are MDHEN and SYDVKM. This CDR3 is built from 13 residues. The CDR3 bases are TGTGCCAGCAGTTCGCGGGGGACGGATGGCTACACCTTC. Its translation: CASSSRGTDGYTF.

This chain connects TRBV10-3 to TRBJ1-1; unclear D gene. The CDR3 totals 14 residues. Between the trimmed V and J ends, which lost 10 bases and 1 base, there was a span of 16 bases. Germline V lookup: CDR1 ENHRY, CDR2 SYGVKD. This CDR3 reads CATSSLGSNTEAFF. CDR3 coding DNA: TGTGCCACCTCCTCCTTGGGATCGAACACTGAAGCTTTCTTT.